Listed here are 29 T cell receptor beta chains from one sample, sequenced in a study of blood T cells in healthy people across ages. PCR was performed a second time for about 6 to 12 cycles using a sample-barcoded 5' primer and a J-beta primer mix. TCRdb independently ran MiXCR on the 5' RACE reads; one entry per CDR3 protein. Among approximately 780,000 distinct CDR3 sequences listed, roughly 24% were seen once. These data are also associated with another study on T cells of mothers and their children.

Sequenced: blood. These receptor sequences come from a boy younger than 18 in good health.

The rearrangement uses TRBV5-1 and TRBJ1-4; D perhaps matches TRBD1 (5 bases). V dropped 4 bases and J dropped 0 bases, with 19 bases sitting between them. Germline V gene lookup returns CDR1 SGHRS and CDR2 YFSETQ. The CDR3 is made up of 18 amino acids. CDR3 nucleotide sequence: TGCGCCAGCAGCAATATCCGGGACCCTTACGCAACTAATGAAAAACTGTTTTTT. Translating gives CASSNIRDPYATNEKLFF.

This clonotype was observed a handful of times. CDR3 amino acids: CASSSSTWVENTIYF. The CDR3 region has the DNA TGTGCCAGCAGCTCGTCGACGTGGGTTGAAAACACCATATATTTT. V is TRBV7-2 and J is TRBJ1-3; D remains ambiguous. Germline values: CDR1 SGHTA, CDR2 FQGNSA. The CDR3 has 15 amino acids. V lost 4 bases, J lost 6 bases, and 16 bases lay in between.

This clonotype has only a few counts. The chain has TRBV9 and TRBJ2-5, with 7 bases matching TRBD1. The closer fit of TRBJ2-7 to the DNA end suggests the J call may be wrong. This CDR3 has 18 residues. Germline CDR1 SGDLS, CDR2 YYNGEE. CDR3 protein: CASSVGTGASVFSYEQYF. The CDR3 DNA follows: TGTGCCAGCAGCGTAGGGACAGGCGCCAGTGTGTTTTCCTACGAGCAGTACTTC.

This clonotype was seen a few times. The genes are TRBV28 and TRBJ2-4; no clear D. The CDR3 has 15 amino acids. The germline V gene has CDR1 MDHEN and CDR2 SYDVKM. Trimming left V 2 bases short and J 1 base short, with 9 bases between. This CDR3 is CASSLKGLAKNIQYF. The CDR3 region has the DNA TGTGCCAGCAGTTTAAAAGGGCTGGCCAAAAACATTCAGTACTTC.

On this clonotype: A junction end diverges from the germline sequence, so it may reflect a read error. The V gene is TRBV4-1, the J gene TRBJ2-1; no definite D call. The CDR3 has 13 amino acids. Germline V CDR1 and CDR2: MGHRA, YSYEKL. Here the CDR3 reads CASSQVVKNGQFF. In DNA, the CDR3 is TGCGCCAGCAGCCAAGTAGTTAAGAATGGGCAGTTCTTC.

The chain recombines TRBV7-9 with TRBJ2-7; tentatively, D is TRBD1 or TRBD2 (9 bases each). The J call could be wrong; TRBJ2-5 is a better fit for the DNA end. The V gene's germline CDR1 is SEHNR and CDR2 FQNEAQ (reference sequence). The CDR3 loop spans 18 amino acids. The DNA for the CDR3 is TGTGCCAGCAGTCAGAACAGGGGGCTAGCGGGGATGAAAGAGACCCAGTACTTC. This gives the protein CASSQNRGLAGMKETQYF.

This clonotype was seen a handful of times. This chain links TRBV11-2 with TRBJ1-4, with 8 bases lining up with TRBD1. V gave up 4 bases and J gave up 4 bases; unmatched junction bases: 5. Germline lookup yields CDR1 SGHAT and CDR2 FQNNGV. The CDR3 sequence is 15 residues long. CDR3 bases: TGTGCCAGCAGCTCGAGGACAGGGCTTAATGAAAAACTGTTTTTT. This gives the protein CASSSRTGLNEKLFF.

The rearrangement joins TRBV5-4 to TRBJ2-5; 7 positions agree with TRBD1. V lost 4 bases and J lost 4; bases outside the gene matches: 7. The germline V gene encodes CDR1 SGHNT and CDR2 YYREEE (reference sequence). This CDR3 has 14 residues. DNA for the CDR3: TGTGCCAGCAGCCCCGACAGGGTGAGAGAGACCCAGTACTTC. It encodes CASSPDRVRETQYF.

This clonotype has just a few counts. The chain uses TRBV24-1 and TRBJ2-3, with D possibly TRBD1 on 5 matching bases. The CDR3 is made up of 13 amino acids. CDR1 is KGHDR and CDR2 is SFDVKD in the germline V gene. V was cut by 0 bases and J by 13 bases, with 13 bases left in between. CDR3 sequence reads: CATSDLSQVGEYF. DNA for the CDR3: TGTGCCACCAGTGATTTGTCCCAGGTAGGGGAGTATTTT.

This clonotype was seen a few times. The rearrangement joins TRBV24-1 to TRBJ2-5; possible D gene TRBD1, 6 bases. Germline V gene sequence: CDR1 KGHDR, CDR2 SFDVKD. The CDR3 totals 15 residues. V lost 5 bases to trimming and J lost 4 bases, with 16 bases between them. This chain's CDR3 is CATSVTRGGLETQYF. In DNA, the CDR3 is TGTGCCACCAGTGTTACCAGGGGTGGTTTAGAGACCCAGTACTTC.

This clonotype was picked up a small number of times. CDR3 amino acids: CASSQGTSGRETQYF. DNA of the CDR3: TGTGCCAGCAGCCAGGGGACTAGCGGACGAGAGACCCAGTACTTC. The rearrangement uses TRBV3-1 and TRBJ2-5; 11 bases are shared with TRBD2. V lost 3 bases and J lost 4; bases outside the gene matches: 4. CDR1 is LGHDT and CDR2 is YNNKEL in the germline V gene (reference sequence). This CDR3 contains 15 residues.

V is TRBV20-1 and J is TRBJ2-1; 10 positions agree with TRBD2. The germline V gene encodes CDR1 DFQATT and CDR2 SNEGSKA (reference sequence). Unmatched junction bases numbered 6, after V lost 0 bases and J lost 4 bases. The CDR3 is made up of 16 amino acids. The CDR3 nucleotides read TGCAGTGCTAGAGATCTAAGGACTAGCGGTTACAATGAGCAGTTCTTC. Translated: CSARDLRTSGYNEQFF.

For this clonotype: Here the CDR3 omits its conserved ending phenylalanine or tryptophan, so a read error is the likely source. This rearrangement joins TRBV7-3 to TRBJ2-7; the match to TRBD2 covers 9 bases. The end of the DNA fits TRBJ2-1 better, so the J call may be wrong. Germline CDR1 SGHTA, CDR2 FQGTGA. This CDR3 spans 14 amino acids. In DNA, the CDR3 is TGTGCCAGCAGTATAGCGGGGGCCAACAATGAGCAGTTCTCC. Translated, it gives CASSIAGANNEQFS.

The rearrangement links TRBV7-9 to TRBJ2-3; TRBD2 agrees at 8 bases. Germline V gives CDR1 SEHNR, CDR2 FQNEAQ (reference sequence). Trimming took 5 bases from V and 0 from J; bases not matched to a gene: 16. The CDR3 consists of 19 residues. The DNA for the CDR3 is TGTGCCAGCAGCCCACCGACTAGCGAGAGAACGAAAAGCACAGATACGCAGTATTTT. It translates to CASSPPTSERTKSTDTQYF. Together with reference TRBV7-9 and TRBJ2-3, the CDR3 gives the full variable domain: DTGVSQNPRHKITKRGQNVTFRCDPISEHNRLYWYRQTLGQGPEFLTYFQNEAQLEKSRLLSDRFSAERPKGSFSTLEIQRTEQGDSAMYLCASSPPTSERTKSTDTQYFGPGTRLTVL.

This clonotype was counted once. The chain employs TRBV2 and TRBJ2-5; perhaps D is TRBD1 or TRBD2 (5 bases each). This CDR3 contains 13 residues. Germline CDR1 SNHLY, CDR2 FYNNEI. V shed 8 bases and J shed 2 bases, with 12 bases lying between them. CDR3 coding DNA: TGTGCCAGCGAGGGGTTACGGCAAGAGACCCAGTACTTC. Protein: CASEGLRQETQYF.

This clonotype was seen a few times. The chain links TRBV6-5 to TRBJ2-5, with D maybe TRBD2 (5 bases). V was cut by 2 bases and J by 5 bases, with 15 bases left in between. CDR1 and CDR2 from the germline V gene are MNHEY and SVGAGI. The CDR3 contains 15 residues. This CDR3 is CASSYGRAGGETQYF. The CDR3 nucleotides are TGTGCCAGCAGTTACGGCCGGGCCGGCGGGGAGACCCAGTACTTC.

The chain combines TRBV29-1 with TRBJ2-1, with a weak D call TRBD1 (6 bases). The germline V gene encodes CDR1 SQVTM and CDR2 ANQGSEA. V was clipped by 7 bases and J by 15 bases, with 19 bases between them. This CDR3 comprises 11 residues. The CDR3 loop is CSGQTGLWPFF. The CDR3 nucleotides read TGCAGCGGCCAAACAGGGTTGTGGCCGTTCTTC.

This clonotype was detected only a few times. The chain has TRBV7-7 and TRBJ1-5; D remains unclear. In germline, CDR1 is SSHAT, CDR2 FNYEAQ (reference sequence). The V and J ends lost 4 bases and 5 bases respectively, with 9 bases between them. The CDR3 is 13 amino acids. The CDR3 region is CASSSGVDQPQHF. CDR3 nucleotide sequence: TGTGCCAGCAGCTCAGGAGTGGATCAGCCCCAGCATTTT.

The chain carries TRBV6-1 and TRBJ2-5; no clear D gene. The DNA end is more similar to TRBJ2-7, so the J call may be wrong. The length of the CDR3 is 13 residues. Looked up from germline, CDR1 is MNHNS and CDR2 is SASEGT. CDR3 DNA sequence: TGTGCCAGCAGTGAATTAGGCTCCTACGAGCAGTACTTC. Protein product: CASSELGSYEQYF.

This clonotype was detected a few times. The V gene is TRBV11-2, the J gene TRBJ2-7; D might be TRBD2 (7 bases). This CDR3 contains 15 residues. Deletions cut 0 bases from V and 4 bases from J, with 13 bases between. Germline assignment: CDR1 SGHAT and CDR2 FQNNGV. For the CDR3, the DNA is TGTGCCAGCAGCTTAGATGTGGGGGGGCCGTACGAGCAGTACTTC. Its protein is CASSLDVGGPYEQYF.

The V gene is TRBV20-1, the J gene TRBJ2-7, with a weak D call TRBD2 (5 bases). The V end lost 3 bases, the J end lost 6 bases, and 6 bases lay between the germline ends. The CDR3 covers 10 residues. The germline V gene encodes CDR1 DFQATT and CDR2 SNEGSKA (reference sequence). The CDR3 bases are TGCAGTGCTAGGGGGAGCGAGCAGTACTTC. Translating it yields CSARGSEQYF.

In its sample, this clonotype was seen a few times. This chain joins TRBV29-1 and TRBJ2-1, with TRBD2 as a possible D gene (6 bases). The V end lost 5 bases, the J end lost 6 bases, and 17 bases lay between the germline ends. The CDR3 has 14 amino acids. CDR1 and CDR2 from the germline V gene are SQVTM and ANQGSEA. CDR3 amino acids: CSVLGHTAGNEQFF. CDR3 DNA sequence: TGCAGCGTTCTGGGCCACACAGCGGGCAATGAGCAGTTCTTC.

This clonotype was counted a few times. V and J are TRBV7-2 and TRBJ2-5; a weak D match, TRBD1 (6 bases). The CDR3 length is 14 residues. The V gene lost 1 base and the J gene lost 5 bases, with 11 bases spanning the gap. The V gene's germline CDR1 is SGHTA and CDR2 FQGNSA. CDR3: CASSLGGQGETQYF. The CDR3 DNA is TGTGCCAGCAGCTTAGGGGGGCAGGGGGAGACCCAGTACTTC.

This chain joins TRBV7-9 and TRBJ2-1, with 9 bases matching TRBD1. The V and J ends lost 7 bases and 1 base, in that order; junction bases with no gene match: 5. This CDR3 has 15 amino acids. CDR1 is SEHNR and CDR2 is FQNEAQ in the germline V gene (reference sequence). The CDR3 sequence is CASILDRGSYNEQFF. The CDR3 coding sequence is TGTGCCAGCATCCTTGACAGGGGGTCCTACAATGAGCAGTTCTTC.

V usage is TRBV18 and J usage is TRBJ1-3, with a weak D call TRBD1 (6 bases). V lost 3 bases to trimming and J lost 2 bases, with 14 bases between them. There are 16 residues in the CDR3. From germline, CDR1 is KGHSH and CDR2 LQKENI. DNA of the CDR3: TGTGCCAGCTCACCGCTCGGGGGGGCACCTGGAAACACCATATATTTT. This encodes CASSPLGGAPGNTIYF.

This clonotype has a handful of counts. V is TRBV10-3 and J is TRBJ2-5; D perhaps matches TRBD1 (5 bases). Germline V gene lookup returns CDR1 ENHRY and CDR2 SYGVKD. The CDR3 consists of 16 residues. The V end was cut by 3 bases, the J end by 1 base, with 15 bases between. CDR3 amino acids: CAISDPTDSPQETQYF. In DNA form, the CDR3 reads TGTGCCATCAGTGACCCTACTGACAGTCCCCAAGAGACCCAGTACTTC.

This clonotype came up a few times. The V gene is TRBV27, the J gene TRBJ1-2, with D perhaps matching TRBD1 (6 bases). V lost 6 bases and J lost 5, with 16 bases in between. The CDR3 covers 14 residues. CDR1 is MNHEY, CDR2 SMNVEV, per germline (reference sequence). CDR3 nucleotide sequence: TGTGCCAGCAGCTCCGGGACAACCCTTTATGGCTACACCTTC. This codes for CASSSGTTLYGYTF.

This clonotype has only one observation. The CDR3 reads CASSRIESLGAGELFF. Written as DNA, the CDR3 is TGTGCCAGCAGCAGAATAGAGTCGCTAGGGGCCGGGGAGCTGTTTTTT. The rearrangement uses TRBV6-1 and TRBJ2-2; D possibly corresponds to TRBD1 (5 bases). There are 16 residues in the CDR3. Germline V lookup: CDR1 MNHNS, CDR2 SASEGT. V gave up 6 bases and J gave up 6 bases, with 20 bases separating them.

This clonotype was observed a few times. Mismatch with germline at one junction end may stem from a read error. V gene TRBV10-3 combines with J gene TRBJ2-6; TRBD1 is a possible D gene (5 bases). Per the germline V gene, CDR1 is ENHRY and CDR2 is SYGVKD. CDR3 size: 19 residues. CDR3 residues: CAISESLSGKGAGANVLTF. CDR3 sequence (DNA): TGCGCCATCAGTGAGTCCTTGTCAGGGAAAGGCGCTGGGGCCAACGTCCTGACTTTC.